This T cell receptor beta chain was recovered during a study of early T cells in non-severe SARS-CoV-2 infection. As for the study in general: Sequencing of bulk RNA from unsorted whole blood was done, without chain pairing. Study results and limitations: Anti-spike CD8 responses were favored by VDJdb matching, which missed private and CD4 specificities.

Trimming left V 4 bases short and J 2 bases short, with 19 bases between. CDR1 is MDHEN and CDR2 is SYDVKM in the germline V gene. The CDR3 is 17 residues long. A few counts support this clonotype. Its specificity is unknown. Individual cDNA molecules were tagged with unique molecular identifiers. TCRdb reprocessed the 5' RACE reads with MiXCR, giving one entry per CDR3 protein. The table shows approximately 62,000 distinct CDR3 sequences, with around 12% occurring only once. Source material: whole blood. The chain joins TRBV28 to TRBJ2-3; possible D gene TRBD1, 7 bases. This receptor was taken from an adult who was a healthcare worker with PCR-confirmed SARS-CoV-2 infection or an uninfected control (not recorded which). CDR3 DNA: TGTGCCAGCAGTTCCCTAGCCCGGGGGACAGACACAGATACGCAGTATTTT. Translation: CASSSLARGTDTDTQYF.